This TCR beta chain emerged from a study of blood T cell repertoires in COVID-19 (dated by TCRdb to about 2020). For the study in its entirety: The collaborator samples originated in the United States, Italy and Spain and spanned the acute and convalescent phases of COVID-19. The prospective study material was composed of cDNA or gDNA derived from T cells, B-cell-depleted T cells, or PBMCs. Deeply sampled blood TCRbeta repertoires from subjects exposed to, actively infected with, or recovered from COVID-19 were included in the dataset. The repertoires were made available in a free public database intended to serve as a resource for research on the immune response to SARS-CoV-2. Samples came from the ongoing ImmuneRACE study (first 160 participants) plus 1,254 subjects from 6 global collaborators. The sample metadata nearly always contained a de-identified subject ID, COVID-19 status, age in years and sex. Where available, HLA class I and class II types were obtained from metadata supplied by the sample provider rather than from assay-based typing. Overall results and qualifications from the work: The amount of clinical and demographic metadata varied by source and participant and was provided uncurated.

This clone was picked up one time. Its binding antigen is unknown. The sample holds no much larger clone one base away, and base qualities are not on file. TCRbeta CDR3 regions were amplified from genomic DNA by means of the immunoSEQ Assay, a bias-controlled multiplex PCR. Processing in the source paper ran as follows. The number of nucleated cells in each sample was estimated from the amplification of reference gene primers within the assay. To quantify the absolute abundance of each unique TCRbeta CDR3 rearrangement, sequence reads were collapsed and filtered. For each sample, productive Simpson clonality was calculated as the square root of Simpson's diversity index over productive rearrangements. This immuneACCESS table, as held by TCRdb, lists in-frame sequences with V and J called but not all clones. Of the missing ones, under half trace to an unresolved V gene in checked studies; the others have no known cause. That table furnishes V, J and clone size, whereas the DNA furnished D and trimming. The sample table holds around 100,000 clones, of which roughly 80% were seen once. The ten most abundant clones make up roughly 13% of the sample.

The collaborating institutions used their own protocols to collect whole blood in K2EDTA tubes. Collaborator samples were shipped for TCRbeta analysis as frozen whole blood, isolated PBMCs, or DNA extracted from either sample type. The sample comprised peripheral blood. This receptor was identified in a man aged 50-59 years with active or convalescent COVID-19.

The DNA is TGTGCCAGCAGCGTTAGCGGGAGAGGCACAGATACGCAGTATTTT. Its protein reads: CASSVSGRGTDTQYF. The rearranged segments are TRBV9 and TRBJ2-3; 9 middle bases align to TRBD2. Trimming accounts for 2 bases at V and 1 base at J, while the number of junction bases matched to no gene is 2. CDR1 is given as SGDLS and CDR2 as YYNGEE, both from the germline V gene. The cysteine opens and the phenylalanine closes a CDR3 of 15 amino acids. Kept here is only the CDR3 DNA, which spans 45 bases and is read in frame from base 1.